Below, one TCR beta chain is given with its context. Authors' data handling: Amplified reference gene primers provided the basis for estimating nucleated cell counts. Only in-frame clones appear in the TCRdb table, and some are missing; sequencing was by immunoSEQ multiplex PCR. Clonal size and the V and J genes are those of that table, whereas D and trimming came from the DNA. This table holds around 70,000 clones, roughly 84% found once. The data derive from a study of blood T cell repertoires in COVID-19. V lost 5 bases, J lost 4 bases, and 8 bases stayed unmatched. The CDR3 totals 15 residues. Germline V gene data show CDR1 as ENHRY and CDR2 as SYGVKD.

This receptor was obtained from a woman older than 75 with active or convalescent COVID-19. This chain joins TRBV10-3 and TRBJ1-3; 7 bases match TRBD1. Sequencing input: peripheral blood. The CDR3 is CAISYPDRVGNTIYF. DNA of the CDR3: TGTGCCATCAGTTACCCCGACAGGGTGGGAAACACCATATATTTT.